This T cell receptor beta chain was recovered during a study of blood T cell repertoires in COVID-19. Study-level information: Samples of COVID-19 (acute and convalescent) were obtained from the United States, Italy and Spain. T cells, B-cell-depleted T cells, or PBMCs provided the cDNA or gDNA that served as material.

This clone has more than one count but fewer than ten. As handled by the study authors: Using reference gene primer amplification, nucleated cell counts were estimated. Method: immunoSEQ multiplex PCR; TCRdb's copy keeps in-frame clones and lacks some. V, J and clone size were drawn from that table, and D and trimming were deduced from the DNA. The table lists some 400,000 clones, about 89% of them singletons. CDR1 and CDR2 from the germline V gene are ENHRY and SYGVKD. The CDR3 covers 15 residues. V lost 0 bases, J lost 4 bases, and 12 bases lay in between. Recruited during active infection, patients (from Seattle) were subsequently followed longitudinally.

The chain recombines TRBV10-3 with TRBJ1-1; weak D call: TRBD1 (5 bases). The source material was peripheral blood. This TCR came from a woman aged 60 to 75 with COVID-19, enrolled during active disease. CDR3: CAISESPGLSTEAFF. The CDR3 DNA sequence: TGTGCCATCAGTGAGTCCCCAGGGTTGAGCACTGAAGCTTTCTTT.